This TCR beta chain emerged from a study of cytomegalovirus exposure and HLA in healthy donors. Study conclusions and caveats: Later analysis reportedly placed an Asian-associated ancestry cluster below the roughly 640-donor mean in N-insertions. By HLA locus, TCR association rates varied in a later analysis, with DRB1 showing the most and HLA-C the fewest. Serostatus for CMV was the only available immune exposure information.

PCR used 60 Vbeta primers and 13 Jbeta primers. Produced via immunoSEQ multiplex PCR; TCRdb's table is partial and in-frame only. The sample gives 90,000 to 130,000 clones, around 70% of which show up once; approximately 8.6% is in the top ten. Note on this clone: Its antigen is currently unknown.

V lost 4 bases, J lost 3 bases, and 6 bases stayed unmatched. Germline lookup yields CDR1 LNHDA and CDR2 SQIVND (reference sequence). The CDR3 has 17 amino acids. The genes are TRBV19 and TRBJ2-6; 10 nucleotides agree with TRBD1. Source material: PBMCs. This TCR derives from a man aged 25-40 years in good health and CMV-seropositive. CDR3 region: CASSKTGGVGGANVLTF. DNA of the CDR3: TGTGCCAGTAGTAAGACAGGGGGCGTTGGTGGGGCCAACGTCCTGACTTTC.